The following is a T cell receptor (beta chain) sequence with its context. Its antigen is not identified. This sample is part of a study of T cell responses to AZD1222 COVID-19 vaccine. Study-level background: Second doses that came at about 4 or about 12 weeks were put together. Study results and caveats: As reported, nearly half of all spike-specific TCRs target variant regions that are unmutated. Clonal diversity was possibly underestimated, and white British individuals and females predominated among donors. No repertoire was sampled before or during the peak T cell response, only after it.

Sequenced by immunoSEQ multiplex PCR; TCRdb stores in-frame clones only, minus some. This sample has about 120,000 clones, with approximately 90% found just once. This CDR3 spans 15 amino acids. Losses at the gene ends were 2 bases for V and 5 bases for J; bases not matched to a gene: 2. Germline CDR1 MNHNS, CDR2 SASEGT. This material consisted of peripheral blood, taken on day 0 of AZD1222 vaccination. The V call is TRBV6-1, the J call TRBJ1-4; 10 nucleotides match TRBD1. The receptor was isolated from an adult in good health. The CDR3, as DNA: TGTGCCAGCAGTGAACCGGGACAGGGGAATGAAAAACTGTTTTTT. Encoded protein: CASSEPGQGNEKLFF.